The clone carrying this TCR beta chain was detected a few times. Its target is unknown. This entry is derived from a study of response to subunit inactivated influenza vaccine. General study results and limits: Authors suggested few new T cells are recruited by each seasonal influenza vaccination.

TCRdb re-called the RT-PCR reads with MiXCR, one entry per CDR3 protein. The profile shows around 570,000 distinct CDR3 sequences, approximately 7.1% of them singletons. The CDR3 runs to 20 residues. Germline CDR1 reads MNHEY; CDR2 reads SVGEGT. Trimming removed 0 bases from V and 0 bases from J; junction bases left unmatched: 10. The TCR comes from a man in his fifties or sixties who received an inactivated influenza vaccine. The chain uses TRBV6-2 or TRBV6-3 and TRBJ2-4; 11 bases match TRBD2. Sequenced material: PBMCs from blood, taken about 23 months after vaccination. The CDR3 sequence is CASSYSNRLAGGLAKNIQYF. CDR3 DNA: TGTGCCAGCAGTTACTCGAATCGGCTAGCGGGAGGACTAGCCAAAAACATTCAGTACTTC.